Presented here are 20 T cell receptor beta chains from one specimen sequenced in a study of regulatory T cells in long-lasting Graves disease (dated by TCRdb to 2020 to 2022). The receptor library was made with multiplex PCR. Sequencing instrument: Illumina HiSeq 4000. CDR3 regions were amplified by Arm-PCR with iRepertoire HTBI primers to construct TCR beta libraries. Using fastp at Q25 and MiXCR, TCRdb reprocessed the public reads and kept productive beta chains. Every CDR3 protein is listed once, alongside the most common genes and DNA of its rows. The sample profile shows approximately 350,000 distinct CDR3 sequences; 10% to 15% of them were found once. Under 20% of the sample is held by the ten biggest clonotypes. The time point label corresponds to: newly diagnosed GD, antithyroid drugs for less than 3 months. For both TCR sequencing and RNA sequencing, RNA was extracted from PBMCs in TRIzol.

The sample was also linked to a second study, of T cells in Graves' hyperthyroidism and ophthalmopathy.

The sample in question was peripheral blood mononuclear cells (PBMCs), obtained at new diagnosis, from a patient treated with antithyroid drugs. Receptors were obtained from a woman under 30 with Graves disease. Donor details come from another sample of the same person, matched by shared clones.

This clonotype appeared many times. The chain links TRBV18 to TRBJ1-2; 7 bases align to TRBD1. J gave up 2 bases and V 3 bases, and 3 bases lay outside the gene matches. CDR3 length: 14 amino acids. Germline V gene sequence: CDR1 KGHSH, CDR2 LQKENI. This chain's CDR3 is CASSPLGQNYGYTF. In DNA form, the CDR3 reads TGTGCCAGCTCACCCTTGGGACAGAACTATGGCTACACCTTC.

This clonotype was seen many times. V usage is TRBV14 and J usage is TRBJ2-5; D gene ambiguous. This CDR3 is built from 13 residues. The germline V gene has CDR1 SGHDN and CDR2 FVKESK. V was trimmed by 5 bases and J by 1 base, leaving 8 bases between them. This CDR3 is CASSDGPQETQYF. In DNA, the CDR3 is TGTGCCAGCAGCGACGGACCCCAAGAGACCCAGTACTTC.

The CDR3 loop reads CASSIRGTNEKLFF. Written as DNA, the CDR3 is TGTGCCAGTAGTATTAGGGGAACTAATGAAAAACTGTTTTTT. This chain connects TRBV19 to TRBJ1-4; D is possibly TRBD1 (5 bases). The CDR3 is 14 residues long. The V gene lost 3 bases and the J gene lost 1 base, with 6 bases spanning the gap. CDR1 and CDR2 (germline): LNHDA, SQIVND (reference sequence).

In its sample, this clonotype was seen many times. The chain joins TRBV27 to TRBJ2-2; 7 bases match TRBD1. CDR1 is MNHEY and CDR2 is SMNVEV in the germline V gene (reference sequence). This CDR3 comprises 14 residues. V lost 8 bases, J lost 5 bases, and 8 bases stayed unmatched. In nucleotides, the CDR3 is TGTGCCAGCGGTAGACAGGGTGTGACCGGGGAGCTGTTTTTT. Amino acid sequence: CASGRQGVTGELFF.

This clonotype appeared many times. V gene TRBV20-1 combines with J gene TRBJ1-1; the match to TRBD1 covers 7 bases. Germline assignment: CDR1 DFQATT and CDR2 SNEGSKA (reference sequence). The CDR3 sequence is 14 residues long. The V gene end was trimmed by 2 bases and the J gene end by 0 bases; junction bases not matched to a gene: 3. The CDR3 DNA is TGCAGTGCTAGACGGACAGGAATGAACACTGAAGCTTTCTTT. Encoded protein: CSARRTGMNTEAFF.

Many counts were recorded for this clonotype. The rearrangement joins TRBV7-9 to TRBJ2-7, with 10 bases lining up with TRBD2. The germline V gene has CDR1 SEHNR and CDR2 FQNEAQ (reference sequence). The length of the CDR3 is 14 residues. V shed 5 bases, J shed 2 bases, and the junction held 3 bases outside the gene matches. The CDR3 region is CASSPSGGAYEQYF. The CDR3 nucleotides read TGTGCCAGCAGCCCGAGCGGGGGGGCCTACGAGCAGTACTTC.

The chain is built from TRBV12-3 or TRBV12-4 and TRBJ2-3; D may be TRBD1 or TRBD2 (6 bases each). Near its end, the DNA agrees better with TRBJ2-7, so the J call may be wrong. The length of the CDR3 is 15 residues. The CDR3 protein is CASSFQGMGGVEQYF. CDR3 DNA sequence: TGTGCCAGCAGTTTCCAGGGGATGGGAGGAGTCGAGCAGTACTTC.

This clonotype was observed at least ten times. V usage is TRBV6-2 or TRBV6-3 and J usage is TRBJ1-5; 12 bases align to TRBD1. The V and J ends lost 0 bases and 6 bases, in that order; junction bases with no gene match: 18. CDR1 is MNHEY and CDR2 is SVGEGT in the germline V gene. The CDR3 covers 21 residues. The CDR3 protein is CASSYSMIFFEGQGAGQPQHF. CDR3 nucleotides: TGTGCCAGCAGTTACTCGATGATCTTTTTCGAGGGACAGGGGGCGGGTCAGCCCCAGCATTTT.

The chain joins TRBV20-1 to TRBJ1-2, with TRBD1 identical over 11 bases. V lost 1 base, J lost 2 bases, and 9 bases stayed unmatched. Germline V gene lookup returns CDR1 DFQATT and CDR2 SNEGSKA (reference sequence). There are 17 residues in the CDR3. CDR3 nucleotides: TGCAGTGCTAGAGCTCCGGACAGGGGGCGTAGGAACTATGGCTACACCTTC. Amino acids: CSARAPDRGRRNYGYTF.

A few counts support this clonotype. This chain connects TRBV7-2 to TRBJ2-1; D is undetermined. This CDR3 spans 12 amino acids. The ends were cut back, 5 bases at V and 6 bases at J, with 8 bases in the middle. The germline gives CDR1 SGHTA, CDR2 FQGNSA. CDR3 in amino acids: CASSNWGNEQFF. The CDR3 coding sequence is TGTGCCAGCAGCAATTGGGGCAATGAGCAGTTCTTC.

This clonotype was seen repeatedly, ten times or more. The V and J genes are TRBV6-1 and TRBJ2-5, with 12 bases aligning to TRBD2. The J call is doubtful: the DNA matches TRBJ2-1 better. This CDR3 has 20 amino acids. CDR1 and CDR2 (germline): MNHNS, SASEGT. CDR3: CASSRDYLEPSGGAVDEQFF. The CDR3 DNA reads TGTGCCAGCAGCCGGGACTATCTCGAGCCTAGCGGGGGGGCGGTAGATGAGCAGTTCTTC.

This clonotype has at least ten counts. The chain uses TRBV27 and TRBJ1-1, with unresolved D. Germline-derived CDR1 and CDR2 are MNHEY and SMNVEV (reference sequence). The V end lost 3 bases, the J end lost 0 bases, and 8 bases lay between the germline ends. The CDR3 covers 14 residues. As DNA, the CDR3 is TGTGCCAGCAGTTTGGTCTACATGAACACTGAAGCTTTCTTT. Amino acids: CASSLVYMNTEAFF.

This clonotype has only a few counts. The V gene is TRBV11-3, the J gene TRBJ2-7, with TRBD1 as a possible D gene (6 bases). The V end lost 5 bases, the J end lost 6 bases, and 11 bases lay between the germline ends. CDR3 length: 12 residues. Germline CDR1 and CDR2: SGHNT and YENEEA. This chain's CDR3 is CASSATGIEQYF. In DNA form, the CDR3 reads TGTGCCAGCAGCGCAACAGGGATCGAGCAGTACTTC.

This clonotype was counted many times. V is TRBV2 and J is TRBJ1-6; TRBD1 matches 8 bases. The CDR3 spans 19 residues. Germline V gene lookup returns CDR1 SNHLY and CDR2 FYNNEI. Trimming cost V 4 bases and J 5 bases; bases outside gene matches: 16. The CDR3 protein is CASSVDRGFSAEDNSPLHF. In DNA form, the CDR3 reads TGTGCCAGCAGTGTTGACAGGGGATTTTCGGCCGAGGATAATTCACCCCTCCACTTT.

This clonotype was observed at least ten times. The chain couples TRBV30 to TRBJ2-7; 11 bases align to TRBD1. The CDR3 contains 11 residues. Germline CDR1 reads GTSNPN; CDR2 reads SVGIG (reference sequence). J lost 6 bases, V lost 8 bases, and 3 bases had no gene match. CDR3: CARGTGGEQYF. The CDR3 DNA sequence: TGTGCCCGAGGGACAGGGGGCGAGCAGTACTTC.

This clonotype was picked up a small number of times. The gene calls are TRBV7-3 and TRBJ2-3; D uncertain. V was cut by 1 base and J by 8 bases, with 13 bases left in between. This CDR3 is 14 amino acids long. Germline loops: CDR1 SGHTA, CDR2 FQGTGA. The CDR3 is CASSLSSTRGTQYF. DNA for the CDR3: TGTGCCAGCAGCTTAAGTAGCACGAGAGGTACGCAGTATTTT.

This clonotype was counted at least ten times. The chain links TRBV7-3 to TRBJ2-6; possibly TRBD1 for D (7 bases). CDR1 is SGHTA, CDR2 FQGTGA, per germline. V shed 2 bases and J shed 0 bases, with 14 bases lying between them. The CDR3 has 18 amino acids. CDR3 DNA sequence: TGTGCCAGCAGCTTATTCCAGGGGGGTGGCTCTGGGGCCAACGTCCTGACTTTC. Translation: CASSLFQGGGSGANVLTF.

This clonotype was counted ten times or more. The chain has TRBV20-1 and TRBJ1-1, with TRBD1 identical over 7 bases. The V gene's germline CDR1 is DFQATT and CDR2 SNEGSKA (reference sequence). This CDR3 is 14 amino acids long. J gave up 4 bases and V 1 base, and 6 bases lay outside the gene matches. The CDR3 reads CSARAPHRGTEAFF. The CDR3 region has the DNA TGCAGTGCTAGAGCCCCTCACAGGGGCACTGAAGCTTTCTTT.

The chain joins TRBV5-4 to TRBJ2-1; 8 nucleotides agree with TRBD2. V trimming: 5 bases; J trimming: 2 bases; junction bases outside the gene matches: 9. Per the germline V gene, CDR1 is SGHNT and CDR2 is YYREEE (reference sequence). There are 16 residues in the CDR3. The DNA for the CDR3 is TGTGCCAGCAGTTTCACCAGCGGGAGACCCTACAATGAGCAGTTCTTC. Translated: CASSFTSGRPYNEQFF.

Ten or more counts support this clonotype. This chain connects TRBV20-1 to TRBJ1-5; D is undetermined. The CDR3 runs to 20 residues. Trimming removed 5 bases from V and 0 bases from J, with 29 bases in between. CDR1 is DFQATT and CDR2 is SNEGSKA in the germline V gene (reference sequence). The CDR3 DNA reads as TGCAGTGCTTCAGGCGCTGAGCCTGCTCCCTTGACCTATAGCAATCAGCCCCAGCATTTT. Translation: CSASGAEPAPLTYSNQPQHF.